A single sample is the source of the 27 T cell receptor beta chains below, sequenced in a study of cytomegalovirus exposure and HLA in healthy donors. PCR involved 60 Vbeta and 13 Jbeta primers. Assay used: immunoSEQ multiplex PCR; TCRdb lists only in-frame clones, some missing. The table shows some 150,000 clones, with about four fifths occurring only once. Sequencing was carried out using PBMCs. The receptors stem from a man under 40 in good health and CMV-seronegative.

The chain is built from TRBV23-1 and TRBJ1-5; the match to TRBD1 covers 8 bases. TRBV23-1 is an ORF, and what it does is uncertain. With 3 bases clipped from V and 7 bases from J, the junction kept 8 bases outside the gene matches. The CDR3 has 15 residues. Here the CDR3 reads CASSHLWTGSQPQHF. In DNA form, the CDR3 reads TGCGCCAGCAGTCATCTTTGGACAGGGAGCCAGCCCCAGCATTTT.

This chain connects TRBV18 to TRBJ2-5, with D uncertain. Germline V CDR1 and CDR2: KGHSH, LQKENI. Trimming shortened V by 2 bases and J by 5 bases, and 9 bases separated the two germline ends. There are 13 residues in the CDR3. The CDR3: CASSPKNGETQYF. The CDR3 DNA is TGTGCCAGCTCACCAAAAAACGGGGAGACCCAGTACTTC.

This chain joins TRBV27 and TRBJ1-5; D gene unclear. Germline CDR1 and CDR2: MNHEY and SMNVEV (reference sequence). The CDR3 sequence is 15 residues long. V dropped 5 bases and J dropped 2 bases, with 13 bases sitting between them. The CDR3 loop reads CASSGALGGNQPQHF. DNA for the CDR3: TGTGCCAGCAGTGGAGCCCTTGGCGGCAATCAGCCCCAGCATTTT.

The chain combines TRBV7-3 with TRBJ2-1; D possibly corresponds to TRBD2 (6 bases). Trimming removed 2 bases from V and 8 bases from J, with 10 bases in between. Germline V gives CDR1 SGHTA, CDR2 FQGTGA. CDR3 length: 13 residues. This chain's CDR3 is CASSLREYHEQFF. The DNA of the CDR3 is TGTGCCAGCAGCTTACGGGAGTACCATGAGCAGTTCTTC.

This chain uses TRBV18 with TRBJ1-3; 7 bases are shared with TRBD1. This CDR3 spans 16 amino acids. V lost 3 bases to trimming and J lost 1 base; unmatched junction nucleotides: 6. The germline gives CDR1 KGHSH, CDR2 LQKENI. CDR3 sequence: CASSPSQGGSGNTIYF. DNA for the CDR3: TGTGCCAGCTCACCGAGCCAGGGGGGTTCTGGAAACACCATATATTTT.

The chain is built from TRBV28 and TRBJ1-5; TRBD1 is a possible D gene (5 bases). Trimming pared 6 bases from V and 4 bases from J, leaving 13 bases between. The CDR3 length is 14 residues. Germline CDR1 MDHEN, CDR2 SYDVKM. CDR3 coding DNA: TGTGCCAGCAGGCTTATGGGGCCGAATCAGCCCCAGCATTTT. Translated: CASRLMGPNQPQHF.

This clone has a handful of counts. The chain is built from TRBV6-4 and TRBJ1-5; 10 bases agree with TRBD1. The CDR3 is 15 amino acids. CDR1 is MRHNA, CDR2 SNTAGT, per germline. The trim removed 5 bases at V and 2 bases at J, leaving 3 bases unmatched. The CDR3 sequence is CASSPGTGGNQPQHF. CDR3 nucleotide sequence: TGTGCCAGCAGTCCCGGGACAGGGGGCAATCAGCCCCAGCATTTT.

The chain links TRBV27 to TRBJ2-1, with D unresolved. CDR1 and CDR2 from the germline V gene are MNHEY and SMNVEV (reference sequence). The CDR3 extends over 13 amino acids. V lost 3 bases and J lost 6, with 9 bases in between. The CDR3: CASSFTTGNEQFF. Here the CDR3 DNA reads TGTGCCAGCAGTTTCACGACGGGCAATGAGCAGTTCTTC.

This clone was recorded a few times. This chain links TRBV6-5 with TRBJ1-5, with TRBD1 identical over 8 bases. V trimming: 6 bases; J trimming: 6 bases; junction bases outside the gene matches: 7. Germline V gene sequence: CDR1 MNHEY, CDR2 SVGAGI. This CDR3 spans 14 amino acids. CDR3 bases: TGTGCCAGCAGCCTCAGGGGGCAGGGTCAGCCCCAGCATTTT. The encoded protein is CASSLRGQGQPQHF.

This clone occurred a few times. The chain employs TRBV5-6 and TRBJ2-4; 7 positions agree with TRBD2. The CDR3 length is 14 residues. Germline V CDR1 and CDR2: SGHDT, YYEEEE. The junction had 4 bases not matched to a gene; V was cut back by 1 base and J by 6 bases. CDR3 sequence reads: CASSLRGGGNIQYF. The CDR3 DNA reads TGTGCCAGCAGCTTGCGCGGGGGAGGAAACATTCAGTACTTC.

This chain links TRBV13 with TRBJ1-2, with a tentative D call TRBD1 (5 bases). The CDR3 loop spans 14 amino acids. Per the germline V gene, CDR1 is PRHDT and CDR2 is FYEKMQ (reference sequence). Trimming took off 2 bases at V and 7 bases at J, with 14 bases between the two ends. The CDR3 spells CASSLWQGQIGYTF. The CDR3 DNA reads as TGTGCCAGCAGCTTATGGCAGGGCCAGATTGGCTACACCTTC.

The CDR3 DNA follows: TGTGCCAGCAGTTTAAAGGCGGCGGGCTCCTACGAGCAGTACTTC. Amino acid sequence: CASSLKAAGSYEQYF. This chain connects TRBV28 to TRBJ2-7; D perhaps matches TRBD2 (5 bases). The V end was cut by 2 bases, the J end by 0 bases, with 11 bases between. The germline gives CDR1 MDHEN, CDR2 SYDVKM. This CDR3 spans 15 amino acids.

The rearrangement uses TRBV19 and TRBJ1-5; 7 bases fit TRBD1. The CDR3 consists of 21 residues. The germline V gene has CDR1 LNHDA and CDR2 SQIVND (reference sequence). Trimming removed 11 bases from V and 1 base from J; junction bases left unmatched: 29. Here the CDR3 reads CASTGGQDRNYPFRSNQPQHF. In DNA, the CDR3 is TGTGCCTCAACAGGAGGACAGGACAGAAACTACCCCTTTAGGAGCAATCAGCCCCAGCATTTT. The whole variable domain, filled in from reference TRBV19 and TRBJ1-5, reads DGGITQSPKYLFRKEGQNVTLSCEQNLNHDAMYWYRQDPGQGLRLIYYSQIVNDFQKGDIAEGYSVSREKKESFPLTVTSAQKNPTAFYLCASTGGQDRNYPFRSNQPQHFGDGTRLSIL.

The chain has TRBV5-1 and TRBJ2-7, with a weak D call TRBD1 (6 bases). The CDR3 loop spans 14 amino acids. The V end was cut by 0 bases, the J end by 5 bases, with 12 bases between. The germline gives CDR1 SGHRS, CDR2 YFSETQ. The CDR3 DNA sequence: TGCGCCAGCAGCTTGGAATTCAGGGGAGACGAGCAGTACTTC. Protein product: CASSLEFRGDEQYF.

This chain's CDR3 is CASSSGHPNEQYF. In nucleotides, the CDR3 is TGTGCCAGCAGTAGCGGCCATCCCAACGAGCAGTACTTC. The chain links TRBV27 to TRBJ2-7; perhaps TRBD2 as D (5 bases). Per the germline V gene, CDR1 is MNHEY and CDR2 is SMNVEV (reference sequence). Trimming took off 5 bases at V and 5 bases at J, with 13 bases between the two ends. The CDR3 has 13 amino acids.

This clone occurred a few times. V usage is TRBV6-5 and J usage is TRBJ2-1, with a possible D match to TRBD1 (6 bases). The germline V gene encodes CDR1 MNHEY and CDR2 SVGAGI. The CDR3 consists of 16 residues. The germline V and J ends were trimmed by 2 bases and 6 bases, with 17 bases remaining between them. The CDR3 reads CASSYLTKGTSNEQFF. The CDR3 DNA follows: TGTGCCAGCAGTTACCTCACTAAGGGGACAAGCAATGAGCAGTTCTTC.

The chain combines TRBV5-4 with TRBJ2-7, with 8 bases that match TRBD1. From germline, CDR1 is SGHNT and CDR2 YYREEE (reference sequence). CDR3 size: 14 residues. With V trimmed by 2 bases and J by 2 bases, 3 bases remained unmatched. The CDR3 spells CASSFGQGTYEQYF. The CDR3 nucleotides read TGTGCCAGCAGCTTCGGACAGGGAACCTACGAGCAGTACTTC.

The chain employs TRBV4-2 and TRBJ2-7; TRBD2 matches 13 bases. V lost 3 bases and J lost 3; bases outside the gene matches: 5. CDR1 and CDR2 (germline): LGHNA, YNFKEQ. This CDR3 has 16 residues. CDR3 nucleotides: TGTGCCAGCAGCCACCCTGGACTAGCGGGAGACTACGAGCAGTACTTC. Protein product: CASSHPGLAGDYEQYF.

The genes are TRBV6-1 and TRBJ2-7; TRBD1 agrees at 9 bases. Germline V CDR1 and CDR2: MNHNS, SASEGT. The junction had 12 bases not matched to a gene; V was cut back by 6 bases and J by 6 bases. The CDR3 extends over 15 amino acids. The CDR3 here is CASRRPGQGLSEQYF. The CDR3 region has the DNA TGTGCCAGCAGGAGACCGGGACAGGGACTCTCCGAGCAGTACTTC.

The chain is built from TRBV7-2 and TRBJ1-4; D gene unclear. The CDR3 sequence is 15 residues long. Germline CDR1 and CDR2: SGHTA and FQGNSA. The V end was cut by 2 bases, the J end by 4 bases, with 11 bases between. As DNA, the CDR3 is TGTGCCAGCAGCTTAATGAGGGAGGGTAATGAAAAACTGTTTTTT. Its translation: CASSLMREGNEKLFF.

This clone was seen a handful of times. The chain couples TRBV4-1 to TRBJ1-1; D may be TRBD1 (5 bases). The CDR3 has 13 amino acids. V was clipped by 3 bases and J by 7 bases, with 12 bases between them. Germline V lookup: CDR1 MGHRA, CDR2 YSYEKL. The CDR3 reads CASSHLRVGEAFF. CDR3 bases: TGCGCCAGCAGCCACCTCAGGGTTGGTGAAGCTTTCTTT.

This chain joins TRBV19 and TRBJ2-7; 12 bases are a match to TRBD2. The germline V gene has CDR1 LNHDA and CDR2 SQIVND (reference sequence). V shed 5 bases and J 0 bases; nucleotides not matched to a gene: 8. This CDR3 has 17 residues. As DNA, the CDR3 is TGTGCCAGTAGTCGAGCTAGCGGGAGGGCGAGCTCCTACGAGCAGTACTTC. Translating gives CASSRASGRASSYEQYF.

V is TRBV7-6 and J is TRBJ2-7; no firm D call. Trimming removed 1 base from V and 1 base from J, with 11 bases in between. The CDR3 is 15 amino acids. CDR1 is SGHVS, CDR2 FNYEAQ, per germline. In DNA form, the CDR3 reads TGTGCCAGCAGCTTAGGTCGGGTTCAATCCTACGAGCAGTACTTC. This encodes CASSLGRVQSYEQYF.

This chain joins TRBV2 and TRBJ1-6; unclear D gene. With 11 bases removed from V and 9 bases from J, the gap between germline ends came to 20 bases. Germline lookup yields CDR1 SNHLY and CDR2 FYNNEI. The CDR3 has 14 amino acids. The CDR3 loop is CAGRAYHWASPLHF. Written as DNA, the CDR3 is TGTGCCGGCCGAGCTTACCATTGGGCTTCACCCCTCCACTTT.

The CDR3 protein is CASSSRQGSIQYF. The CDR3 bases are TGTGCCAGCAGTTCCCGACAGGGGTCCATTCAGTACTTC. The chain links TRBV27 to TRBJ2-4; 8 bases align to TRBD1. The germline V gene encodes CDR1 MNHEY and CDR2 SMNVEV (reference sequence). Losses at the gene ends were 4 bases for V and 9 bases for J; bases not matched to a gene: 5. This CDR3 has 13 amino acids.

This clone turned up a few times. The chain recombines TRBV10-3 with TRBJ1-1; possibly TRBD1 for D (5 bases). Germline V gives CDR1 ENHRY, CDR2 SYGVKD. The length of the CDR3 is 12 residues. The V gene lost 8 bases and the J gene lost 6 bases, with 13 bases spanning the gap. This CDR3 is CAISQGMPEAFF. In DNA form, the CDR3 reads TGTGCCATCTCCCAGGGTATGCCTGAAGCTTTCTTT.

The rearrangement joins TRBV5-1 to TRBJ2-2; 9 bases line up with TRBD1. This CDR3 spans 14 amino acids. Trimming took 3 bases from V and 7 from J; bases not matched to a gene: 4. Per the germline V gene, CDR1 is SGHRS and CDR2 is YFSETQ. The DNA of the CDR3 is TGCGCCAGCAGCTCGGGACAGGGCAACGGGGAGCTGTTTTTT. Translation: CASSSGQGNGELFF. Using reference TRBV5-1 and TRBJ2-2 for the parts outside the CDR3, the full variable domain is KAGVTQTPRYLIKTRGQQVTLSCSPISGHRSVSWYQQTPGQGLQFLFEYFSETQRNKGNFPGRFSGRQFSNSRSEMNVSTLELGDSALYLCASSSGQGNGELFFGEGSRLTVL.